Below are 14 T cell receptor beta chains sequenced from a single sample in a study of identical twins. TCRdb passed the 5' RACE reads through MiXCR, listing each CDR3 protein once. The sample has some 1,600,000 distinct CDR3 sequences, more than 30% seen once. Material for sequencing was cord blood. These receptors came from a newborn girl in good health.

V gene TRBV20-1 combines with J gene TRBJ2-7; the D is unclear. Germline CDR1 reads DFQATT; CDR2 reads SNEGSKA (reference sequence). The CDR3 runs to 14 residues. Trimming pared 5 bases from V and 1 base from J, leaving 15 bases between. The CDR3 nucleotides are TGCAGTGCTGCCCCGACGGATCCATCCTACGAGCAGTACTTC. This codes for CSAAPTDPSYEQYF.

This clonotype was counted between two and nine times. V gene TRBV5-8 combines with J gene TRBJ2-5; D call uncertain. Per the germline V gene, CDR1 is SGHTS and CDR2 is YDEGEE. The CDR3 consists of 14 residues. Trimming stripped 3 bases from V and 2 bases from J, with 11 bases between. The CDR3 loop reads CASSSPALQETQYF. CDR3 in DNA: TGTGCCAGCAGCTCTCCGGCCCTACAAGAGACCCAGTACTTC. The full variable domain, rest sourced from reference TRBV5-8 and TRBJ2-5, is EAGVTQSPTHLIKTRGQQATLRCSPISGHTSVYWYQQALGLGLQFLLWYDEGEERNRGNFPPRFSGRQFPNYSSELNVNALELEDSALYLCASSSPALQETQYFGPGTRLLVL.

This clonotype was seen a few times. J is TRBJ2-7 and V is TRBV20-1, with TRBD1 matching 9 bases. Per the germline V gene, CDR1 is DFQATT and CDR2 is SNEGSKA (reference sequence). J was trimmed by 4 bases and V by 6 bases; bases with no gene match: 10. The CDR3 is 14 residues long. Here the CDR3 reads CSAVPGDRGYEQYF. The CDR3 DNA sequence: TGCAGTGCAGTTCCCGGTGACAGGGGGTACGAGCAGTACTTC.

This clonotype was observed a handful of times. The chain has TRBV2 and TRBJ1-2; D not certain. CDR1 is SNHLY and CDR2 is FYNNEI in the germline V gene. The CDR3 consists of 14 residues. Trimming took off 2 bases at V and 3 bases at J, with 10 bases between the two ends. The CDR3 here is CASSEYGGDYGYTF. Written as DNA, the CDR3 is TGTGCCAGCAGTGAATATGGTGGGGACTATGGCTACACCTTC.

The V call is TRBV20-1, the J call TRBJ2-7; TRBD2 matches 11 bases. Germline trimming cut 4 bases from V and 3 bases from J; bases unmatched to any gene: 14. Germline V gene data show CDR1 as DFQATT and CDR2 as SNEGSKA (reference sequence). The CDR3 spans 17 residues. CDR3 sequence (DNA): TGCAGTGCTACGATTATAGGGGGTGGACTAGCGGGCTACGAGCAGTACTTC. Residues: CSATIIGGGLAGYEQYF.

The chain joins TRBV12-3 or TRBV12-4 to TRBJ2-3; tentative D call: TRBD1 (6 bases). The CDR3 has 15 amino acids. V dropped 4 bases and J dropped 2 bases, with 13 bases sitting between them. The CDR3 coding sequence is TGTGCCAGCAGTTCGTTTGGACAGTCCACAGATACGCAGTATTTT. It translates to CASSSFGQSTDTQYF.

The table lists this clonotype with a few counts. The rearrangement links TRBV27 to TRBJ2-5, with TRBD2 matching 12 bases. CDR1 MNHEY and CDR2 SMNVEV come from the germline V gene (reference sequence). This CDR3 region has 16 residues. V lost 3 bases to trimming and J lost 5 bases; unmatched junction nucleotides: 7. For the CDR3, the DNA is TGTGCCAGCAGTTTTCGTGGACTAGCGGGAAGGGAGACCCAGTACTTC. It encodes CASSFRGLAGRETQYF.

J is TRBJ2-2 and V is TRBV24-1; 8 bases fit TRBD2. This CDR3 comprises 14 residues. The germline V gene encodes CDR1 KGHDR and CDR2 SFDVKD. J gave up 5 bases and V 5 bases, and 3 bases lay outside the gene matches. CDR3 region: CATSAVAGTGELFF. The CDR3 bases are TGTGCCACCAGTGCGGTAGCGGGGACCGGGGAGCTGTTTTTT.

This chain connects TRBV27 to TRBJ1-1; 7 nucleotides line up with TRBD1. V shed 6 bases, J shed 1 base, and the junction held 5 bases outside the gene matches. This CDR3 contains 14 residues. The V gene's germline CDR1 is MNHEY and CDR2 SMNVEV (reference sequence). CDR3 residues: CASRYRGSNTEAFF. The CDR3 nucleotides are TGTGCCAGCAGGTACAGGGGCTCGAACACTGAAGCTTTCTTT.

This clonotype was seen more than once but under ten times. The chain combines TRBV11-2 with TRBJ1-4, with 7 bases lining up with TRBD1. V was pared by 5 bases and J by 0 bases, with 12 bases of the junction left unmatched. This CDR3 contains 18 residues. Germline-derived CDR1 and CDR2 are SGHAT and FQNNGV. The CDR3: CASSTPRTGIATNEKLFF. For the CDR3, the DNA is TGTGCCAGCAGCACGCCCCGGACAGGCATAGCAACTAATGAAAAACTGTTTTTT.

This clonotype was seen a handful of times. J is TRBJ1-5 and V is TRBV6-6; D is uncertain. V was shortened by 6 bases and J by 0 bases, with 15 bases between the two germline ends. The length of the CDR3 is 16 residues. In germline, CDR1 is MNHNY, CDR2 SVGAGI (reference sequence). CDR3: CASSPDGPFSNQPQHF. CDR3 in DNA: TGTGCCAGCAGCCCCGACGGGCCCTTTAGCAATCAGCCCCAGCATTTT.

The V and J genes are TRBV6-1 and TRBJ1-5; no reliable D call. The CDR3 totals 16 residues. Germline CDR1 MNHNS, CDR2 SASEGT. V lost 0 bases and J 2 bases, leaving 11 bases between the germline ends. The CDR3 protein is CASSEAPGQRNQPQHF. As DNA, the CDR3 is TGTGCCAGCAGTGAAGCGCCTGGGCAGCGCAATCAGCCCCAGCATTTT.

The chain uses TRBV14 and TRBJ2-3, with 7 bases that match TRBD2. Germline CDR1 reads SGHDN; CDR2 reads FVKESK. This CDR3 region has 16 residues. Unmatched junction bases numbered 11, after V lost 1 base and J lost 7 bases. The DNA for the CDR3 is TGTGCCAGCAGCCAAGCGATAGCGGGTTCCTCCAATACGCAGTATTTT. As protein: CASSQAIAGSSNTQYF. The entire variable domain, with the rest obtained from reference TRBV14 and TRBJ2-3, is as follows: EAGVTQFPSHSVIEKGQTVTLRCDPISGHDNLYWYRRVMGKEIKFLLHFVKESKQDESGMPNNRFLAERTGGTYSTLKVQPAELEDSGVYFCASSQAIAGSSNTQYFGPGTRLTVL.

The rearrangement joins TRBV7-2 to TRBJ2-1, with D perhaps matching TRBD2 (5 bases). The tail of the sequence fits TRBJ2-7 better, so the J call may be wrong. This CDR3 has 15 amino acids. Germline lookup yields CDR1 SGHTA and CDR2 FQGNSA. The DNA for the CDR3 is TGTGCCAGCAGCCCCCAGCGGAGCTCCTACAATGAGCAGTACTTC. Translating it yields CASSPQRSSYNEQYF.